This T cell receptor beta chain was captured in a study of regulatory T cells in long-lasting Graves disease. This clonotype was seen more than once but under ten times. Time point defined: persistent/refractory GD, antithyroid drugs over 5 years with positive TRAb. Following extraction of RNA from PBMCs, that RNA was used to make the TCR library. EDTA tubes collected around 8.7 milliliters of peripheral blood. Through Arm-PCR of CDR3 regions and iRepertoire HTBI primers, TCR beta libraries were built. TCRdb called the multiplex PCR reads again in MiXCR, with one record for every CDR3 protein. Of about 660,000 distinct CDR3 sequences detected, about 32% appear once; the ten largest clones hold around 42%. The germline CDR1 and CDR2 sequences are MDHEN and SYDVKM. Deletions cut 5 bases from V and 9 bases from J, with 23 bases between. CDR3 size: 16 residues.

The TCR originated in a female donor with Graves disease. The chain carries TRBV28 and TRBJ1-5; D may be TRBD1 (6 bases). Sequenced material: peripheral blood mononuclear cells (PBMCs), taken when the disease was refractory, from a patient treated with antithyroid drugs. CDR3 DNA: TGTGCCAGCAGTCCCCGGGGGGGCCCTAATGGTGGGCCCCAGCATTTT. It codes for CASSPRGGPNGGPQHF.